Included here is one T cell receptor beta chain sequence, with context. The clone's antigen remains unknown. One base away there is no much larger clone; base qualities are not given. The donors were included in the validation cohort of over a hundred subjects, a group kept apart from the approximately 670-subject first cohort. The method behind the library was the immunoSEQ multiplex PCR assay. The original pipeline was this. A statistical classification framework was built for diagnosing cytomegalovirus status from the catalog of TCR beta chain sequences. What TCRdb holds here is the immuneACCESS table cut down to in-frame rearrangements. Part of the clones is not present; checked against another copy, under half of the missing clones reflect an unresolved V gene, and the others are unexplained. V and J calls and clone size are given by that table; D and trimming were obtained from the DNA. The sample records about 280,000 clones, approximately 88% of which are singletons. The top ten constitute 0.92% of the sample.

Spanning cysteine to phenylalanine, the CDR3 consists of 12 amino acids. Only the CDR3 DNA stays, 36 bases, in frame from base 1. From a lookup of the germline V gene (reference sequence), CDR1 and CDR2 are MNHEY and SMNVEV. V has 5 bases trimmed and J has 6 bases trimmed; junction bases matching no gene number 1. This specimen comes from a study of cytomegalovirus exposure and HLA in healthy donors (dated by TCRdb to 2017 to 2019). General notes on the study: According to a later analysis, the 120 or so validation repertoires were produced on the same platform as the 666 repertoires of the first cohort. Besides the first cohort of around 670 subjects, a separate validation cohort made up of 120 different subjects was used. The study combined high-throughput TCR immunosequencing, statistical association of individual TCRs with disease status, and machine learning to predict cytomegalovirus infection status. The aim of the study was to test whether cataloging public T cell receptors could identify signatures of past pathogen exposure. Results the study describes overall, beyond this receptor: The authors suggested that the approach could potentially be generalized to other disease states and immunological phenotypes. Across donors, most TCR sequences were observed very rarely, whereas some public TCRs were present in many individuals. A later analysis lacked HLA typing for the validation cohort, so it scored co-occurrence in that cohort across all 110 or so repertoires. Cytomegalovirus status was reported to be diagnosed by the classifier with high specificity and sensitivity in both the original and validation cohorts. A total of roughly 160 TCR beta chains were listed by the study as associated with cytomegalovirus. In a later analysis, TCRs clustered in the first cohort were found to also tend to co-occur in the 120 validation repertoires, with 94% of cluster scores above 0. In vitro tests confirmed that a few of the cytomegalovirus-associated TCR beta chains recognize cytomegalovirus antigens.

The chain joins TRBV27 to TRBJ2-7; 10 central bases correspond to TRBD2. Input material: PBMCs. This receptor was obtained from a woman aged 18-29 years in good health and CMV-seronegative. The CDR3 protein: CASSPSGSEQYF. The DNA sequence is given as TGTGCCAGCAGTCCTAGCGGGAGCGAGCAGTACTTC.